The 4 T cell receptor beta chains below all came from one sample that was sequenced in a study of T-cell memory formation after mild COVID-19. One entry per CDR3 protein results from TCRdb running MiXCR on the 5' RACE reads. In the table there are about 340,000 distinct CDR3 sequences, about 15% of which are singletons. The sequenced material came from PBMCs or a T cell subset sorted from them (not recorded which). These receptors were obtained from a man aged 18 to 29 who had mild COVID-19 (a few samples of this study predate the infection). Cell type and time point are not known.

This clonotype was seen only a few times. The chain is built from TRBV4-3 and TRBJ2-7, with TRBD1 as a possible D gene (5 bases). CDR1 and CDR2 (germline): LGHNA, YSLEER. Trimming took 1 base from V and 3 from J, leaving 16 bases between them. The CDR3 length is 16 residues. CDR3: CASSQGHNRQFYEQYF. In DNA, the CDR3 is TGCGCCAGCAGCCAAGGCCACAATAGACAGTTCTACGAGCAGTACTTC.

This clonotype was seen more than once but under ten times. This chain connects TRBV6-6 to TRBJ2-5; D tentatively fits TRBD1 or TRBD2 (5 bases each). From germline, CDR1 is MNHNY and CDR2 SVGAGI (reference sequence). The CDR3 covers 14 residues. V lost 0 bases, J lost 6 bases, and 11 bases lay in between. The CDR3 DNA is TGTGCCAGCAGTTACTCTATGGGGGTGAAGACCCAGTACTTC. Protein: CASSYSMGVKTQYF.

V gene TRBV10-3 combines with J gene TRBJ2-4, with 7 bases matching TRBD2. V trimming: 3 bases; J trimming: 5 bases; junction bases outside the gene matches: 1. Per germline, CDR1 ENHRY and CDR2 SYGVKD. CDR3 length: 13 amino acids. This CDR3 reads CAISEGRENIQYF. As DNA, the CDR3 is TGTGCCATCAGTGAAGGGAGGGAAAACATTCAGTACTTC.

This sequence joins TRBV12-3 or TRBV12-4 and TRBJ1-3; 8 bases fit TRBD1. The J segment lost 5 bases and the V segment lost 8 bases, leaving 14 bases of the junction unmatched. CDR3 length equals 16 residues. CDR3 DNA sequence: TGTGCCAGCTCGGGAGGGGGACAGGATGGACGAAACACCATATATTTT. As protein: CASSGGGQDGRNTIYF.